The 15 T cell receptor beta chains below were found in one sample sequenced in a study of T cells after posttransplantation cyclophosphamide. The table came from immunoSEQ multiplex PCR; TCRdb's copy has only in-frame clones and leaves some out. The sample includes around 17,000 clones, 92% of them seen just once. Treatment was busulfan-fludarabine conditioning, a marrow graft, and cyclophosphamide on days +3 and +4. Specimen: CD4+ T cells sorted from blood, collected after allogeneic stem cell transplant with posttransplant cyclophosphamide. These receptors all stem from a male patient between 55 and 70 years old who received an allogeneic stem cell transplant from a related donor and was CMV-positive. Some of these T cells may belong to the graft donor.

The chain joins TRBV4-2 to TRBJ1-5; no reliable D call. Germline V gene lookup returns CDR1 LGHNA and CDR2 YNFKEQ. The CDR3 is 16 residues long. Between the trimmed V and J ends, which lost 4 bases and 7 bases, there was a span of 20 bases. The CDR3 reads CASSLTNGPRRQPQHF. The DNA for the CDR3 is TGTGCCAGCAGCCTAACTAACGGTCCCCGGAGGCAGCCCCAGCATTTT.

The rearrangement joins TRBV4-3 to TRBJ2-1; TRBD1 agrees at 9 bases. V lost 5 bases and J lost 8; bases outside the gene matches: 16. Per germline, CDR1 LGHNA and CDR2 YSLEER. This CDR3 spans 17 amino acids. The CDR3 loop reads CASSGRLSGTGSDEQFF. In nucleotides, the CDR3 is TGCGCCAGCAGCGGAAGACTCTCCGGGACAGGGTCGGATGAGCAGTTCTTC.

This sequence joins TRBV10-3 and TRBJ2-1, with 9 positions matching TRBD1. Trimming at V came to 5 bases and at J to 4 bases, leaving 12 bases not matched to a gene. This CDR3 has 17 amino acids. Germline CDR1 reads ENHRY; CDR2 reads SYGVKD. The CDR3 DNA sequence: TGTGCCATCAGTAACGCCGGACAGGGGCAACTATACAATGAGCAGTTCTTC. It specifies CAISNAGQGQLYNEQFF.

J is TRBJ1-4 and V is TRBV7-6; TRBD1 matches at 8 bases. Germline V CDR1 and CDR2: SGHVS, FNYEAQ. CDR3 size: 14 residues. Losses at the gene ends were 5 bases for V and 4 bases for J; bases not matched to a gene: 3. CDR3 bases: TGTGCCAGCAGCCCGACAGGGGATAATGAAAAACTGTTTTTT. The encoded protein is CASSPTGDNEKLFF.

The DNA of the CDR3 is TGTGCCAGCAGTTTATCGTCCCTGAACACTGAAGCTTTCTTT. Its translation: CASSLSSLNTEAFF. V and J are TRBV28 and TRBJ1-1; D not certain. The V gene lost 1 base and the J gene lost 0 bases, with 6 bases spanning the gap. This CDR3 has 14 amino acids. Germline CDR1 reads MDHEN; CDR2 reads SYDVKM.

The rearrangement uses TRBV7-6 and TRBJ2-1, with TRBD1 matching over 7 bases. This CDR3 comprises 15 residues. Germline V gene lookup returns CDR1 SGHVS and CDR2 FNYEAQ. Germline trimming cut 1 base from V and 5 bases from J; bases unmatched to any gene: 5. The CDR3 here is CASSLVPGGDNEQFF. The CDR3 bases are TGTGCCAGCAGCTTAGTCCCAGGGGGAGACAATGAGCAGTTCTTC.

The V and J genes are TRBV19 and TRBJ1-5, with D possibly being TRBD1 (6 bases). The CDR3 has 15 residues. Trimming removed 4 bases from V and 4 bases from J, with 14 bases in between. Germline CDR1 and CDR2: LNHDA and SQIVND (reference sequence). CDR3 in amino acids: CASSKEGQQNQPQHF. The CDR3, as DNA: TGTGCCAGTAGTAAAGAGGGACAACAAAATCAGCCCCAGCATTTT. Full variable domain (missing parts from reference TRBV19 and TRBJ1-5): DGGITQSPKYLFRKEGQNVTLSCEQNLNHDAMYWYRQDPGQGLRLIYYSQIVNDFQKGDIAEGYSVSREKKESFPLTVTSAQKNPTAFYLCASSKEGQQNQPQHFGDGTRLSIL.

This clone was counted a single time. The V gene is TRBV2, the J gene TRBJ2-5, with D possibly matching TRBD2 (6 bases). The CDR3 is 14 residues long. The germline CDR1 and CDR2 sequences are SNHLY and FYNNEI. Trimming cost V 3 bases and J 5 bases, with 13 bases left between them. Here the CDR3 DNA reads TGTGCCAGCAGTGACGGGGAGGCCAGGGAGACCCAGTACTTC. This sequence encodes CASSDGEARETQYF.

The chain carries TRBV5-6 and TRBJ1-2, with 7 bases identical to TRBD1. Germline CDR1 and CDR2: SGHDT and YYEEEE. V trimming: 4 bases; J trimming: 7 bases; junction bases outside the gene matches: 7. The CDR3 has 13 amino acids. The CDR3 sequence: CASSPGQDRGYTF. DNA of the CDR3: TGTGCCAGCAGCCCCGGACAGGACCGTGGCTACACCTTC.

This chain links TRBV4-1 with TRBJ2-3; 8 bases fit TRBD2. Germline trimming cut 4 bases from V and 3 bases from J; bases unmatched to any gene: 9. Germline-derived CDR1 and CDR2 are MGHRA and YSYEKL. The length of the CDR3 is 16 residues. DNA of the CDR3: TGCGCCAGCAGCCGATCGGGACTAGGAATGACAGATACGCAGTATTTT. It encodes CASSRSGLGMTDTQYF.

The rearrangement joins TRBV9 to TRBJ2-5, with 8 nucleotides matching TRBD2. In germline, CDR1 is SGDLS, CDR2 YYNGEE. V lost 0 bases and J lost 4; bases outside the gene matches: 5. CDR3 length equals 15 residues. The CDR3 loop is CASSVEGTSLETQYF. CDR3 bases: TGTGCCAGCAGCGTAGAGGGGACTAGTTTAGAGACCCAGTACTTC.

The rearrangement uses TRBV7-3 and TRBJ2-1, with TRBD1 matching 7 bases. CDR1 is SGHTA and CDR2 is FQGTGA in the germline V gene. CDR3 size: 13 residues. J was trimmed by 7 bases and V by 5 bases; bases with no gene match: 5. The CDR3 nucleotides read TGTGCCAGCAGCCAGGACAGGAGGAATGAGCAGTTCTTC. Encoded protein: CASSQDRRNEQFF.

The chain joins TRBV25-1 to TRBJ2-4, with TRBD1 matching over 8 bases. With 5 bases clipped from V and 6 bases from J, the junction kept 3 bases outside the gene matches. Germline CDR1 and CDR2: MGHDK and SYGVNS. The CDR3 runs 13 residues. CDR3: CASSTGGGNIQYF. CDR3 bases: TGTGCCAGCAGTACAGGGGGAGGAAACATTCAGTACTTC.

The chain recombines TRBV6-6 with TRBJ2-5, with TRBD2 matching over 11 bases. Germline V gives CDR1 MNHNY, CDR2 SVGAGI (reference sequence). The V gene end was trimmed by 5 bases and the J gene end by 5 bases; junction bases not matched to a gene: 7. The CDR3 runs to 15 residues. CDR3 DNA: TGTGCCAGCAGTCTTAGCGGGGGGGCCAGGGAGACCCAGTACTTC. Its protein is CASSLSGGARETQYF.

This chain uses TRBV28 with TRBJ1-6, with 8 positions matching TRBD1. V lost 9 bases, J lost 9 bases, and 13 bases stayed unmatched. CDR1 and CDR2 (germline): MDHEN, SYDVKM. The CDR3 has 15 residues. The CDR3 loop is CASISGTGSLSPLHF. The CDR3 bases are TGTGCCAGTATCTCTGGGACAGGCTCACTTTCACCCCTCCACTTT.